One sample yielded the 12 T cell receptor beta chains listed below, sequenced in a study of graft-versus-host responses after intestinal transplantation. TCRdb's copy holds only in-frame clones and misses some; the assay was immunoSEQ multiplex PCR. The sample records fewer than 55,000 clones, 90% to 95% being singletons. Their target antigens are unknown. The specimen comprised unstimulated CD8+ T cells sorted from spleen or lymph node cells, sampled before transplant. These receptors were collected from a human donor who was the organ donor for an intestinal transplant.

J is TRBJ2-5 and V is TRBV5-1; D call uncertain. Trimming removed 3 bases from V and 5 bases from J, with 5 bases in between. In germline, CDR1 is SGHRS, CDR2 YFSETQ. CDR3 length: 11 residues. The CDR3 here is CASSSTETQYF. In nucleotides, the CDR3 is TGCGCCAGCAGCTCCACCGAGACCCAGTACTTC.

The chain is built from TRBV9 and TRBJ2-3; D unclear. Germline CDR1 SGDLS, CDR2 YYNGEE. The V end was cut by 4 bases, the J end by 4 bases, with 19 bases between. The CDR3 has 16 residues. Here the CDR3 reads CASSRTWSRFPDTQYF. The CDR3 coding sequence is TGTGCCAGCAGCCGCACTTGGTCTCGCTTCCCAGATACGCAGTATTTT.

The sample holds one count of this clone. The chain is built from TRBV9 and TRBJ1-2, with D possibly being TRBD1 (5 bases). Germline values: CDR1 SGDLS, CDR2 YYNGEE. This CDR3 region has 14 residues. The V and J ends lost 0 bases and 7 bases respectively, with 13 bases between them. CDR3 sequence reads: CASSVDTGSGGYTF. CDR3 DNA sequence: TGTGCCAGCAGCGTAGATACAGGATCGGGTGGCTACACCTTC. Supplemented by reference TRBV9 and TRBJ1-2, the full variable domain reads DSGVTQTPKHLITATGQRVTLRCSPRSGDLSVYWYQQSLDQGLQFLIQYYNGEERAKGNILERFSAQQFPDLHSELNLSSLELGDSALYFCASSVDTGSGGYTFGSGTRLTVV.

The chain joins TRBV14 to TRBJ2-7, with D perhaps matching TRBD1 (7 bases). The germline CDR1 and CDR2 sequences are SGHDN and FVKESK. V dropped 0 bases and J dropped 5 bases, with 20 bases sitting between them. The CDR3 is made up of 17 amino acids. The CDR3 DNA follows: TGTGCCAGCAGCCAAGATCCGGGGGAGACAGGGCAACACGAGCAGTACTTC. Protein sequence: CASSQDPGETGQHEQYF.

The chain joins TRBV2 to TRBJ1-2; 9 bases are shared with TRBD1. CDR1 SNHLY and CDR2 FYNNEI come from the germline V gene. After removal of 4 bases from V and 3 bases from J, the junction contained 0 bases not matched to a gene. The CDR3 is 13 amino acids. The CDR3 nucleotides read TGTGCCAGCAGTGGGACAGGGGACTATGGCTACACCTTC. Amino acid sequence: CASSGTGDYGYTF.

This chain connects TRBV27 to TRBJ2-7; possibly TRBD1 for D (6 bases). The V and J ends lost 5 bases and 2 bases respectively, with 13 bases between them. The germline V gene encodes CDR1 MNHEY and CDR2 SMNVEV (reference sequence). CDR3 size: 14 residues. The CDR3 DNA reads TGTGCCAGCAGTCTCGTGAAGGGGGCCTACGAGCAGTACTTC. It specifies CASSLVKGAYEQYF.

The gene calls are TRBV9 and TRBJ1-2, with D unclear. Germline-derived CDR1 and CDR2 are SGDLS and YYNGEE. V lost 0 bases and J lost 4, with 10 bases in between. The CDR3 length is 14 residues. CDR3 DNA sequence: TGTGCCAGCAGCGTAGGAGGGATGAGCTATGGCTACACCTTC. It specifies CASSVGGMSYGYTF.

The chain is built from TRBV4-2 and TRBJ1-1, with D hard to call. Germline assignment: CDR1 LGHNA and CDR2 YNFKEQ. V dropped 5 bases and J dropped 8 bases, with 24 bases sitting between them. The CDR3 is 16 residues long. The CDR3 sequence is CASSESIVSSLREAFF. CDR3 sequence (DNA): TGTGCCAGCAGCGAGAGTATAGTAAGCAGCCTCCGAGAAGCTTTCTTT.

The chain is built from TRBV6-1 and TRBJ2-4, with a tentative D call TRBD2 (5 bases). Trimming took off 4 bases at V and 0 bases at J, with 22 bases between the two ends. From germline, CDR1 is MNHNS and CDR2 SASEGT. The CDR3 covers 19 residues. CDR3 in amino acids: CASSGVGATISLAKNIQYF. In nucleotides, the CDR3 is TGTGCCAGCAGTGGAGTGGGAGCGACAATATCTCTAGCCAAAAACATTCAGTACTTC.

Here the CDR3 reads CASSLVGGGDLNEQYF. Here the CDR3 DNA reads TGTGCCAGCAGCTTGGTGGGCGGGGGGGATCTTAACGAGCAGTACTTC. The gene calls are TRBV5-4 and TRBJ2-7; 9 bases line up with TRBD2. The germline V gene encodes CDR1 SGHNT and CDR2 YYREEE (reference sequence). The V gene end was trimmed by 0 bases and the J gene end by 5 bases; junction bases not matched to a gene: 9. The CDR3 length is 16 residues.

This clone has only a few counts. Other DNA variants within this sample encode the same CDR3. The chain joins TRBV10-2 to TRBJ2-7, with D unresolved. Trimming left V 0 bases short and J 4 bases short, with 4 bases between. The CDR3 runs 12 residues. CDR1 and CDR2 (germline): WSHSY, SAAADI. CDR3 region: CASSESAYEQYF. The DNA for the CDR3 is TGCGCCAGCAGTGAGTCTGCGTACGAGCAGTACTTC.

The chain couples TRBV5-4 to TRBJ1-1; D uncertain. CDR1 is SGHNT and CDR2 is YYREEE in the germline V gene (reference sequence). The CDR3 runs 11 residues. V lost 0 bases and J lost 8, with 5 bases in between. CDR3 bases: TGTGCCAGCAGCTTGGGTAGGGAAGCTTTCTTT. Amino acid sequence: CASSLGREAFF.